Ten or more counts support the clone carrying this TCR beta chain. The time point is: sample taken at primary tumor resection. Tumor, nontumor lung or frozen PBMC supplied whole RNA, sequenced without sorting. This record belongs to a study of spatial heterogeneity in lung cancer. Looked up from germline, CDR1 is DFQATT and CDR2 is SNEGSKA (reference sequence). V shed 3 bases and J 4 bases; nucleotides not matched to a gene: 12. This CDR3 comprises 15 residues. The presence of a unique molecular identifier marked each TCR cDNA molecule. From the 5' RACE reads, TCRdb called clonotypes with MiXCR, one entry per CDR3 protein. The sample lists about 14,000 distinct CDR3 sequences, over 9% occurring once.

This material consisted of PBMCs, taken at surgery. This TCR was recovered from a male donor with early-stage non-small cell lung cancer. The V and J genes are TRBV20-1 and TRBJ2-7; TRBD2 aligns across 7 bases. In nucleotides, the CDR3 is TGCAGTGCTAGTCCCCCCACGCGGGAGAGGTACGAGCAGTACTTC. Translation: CSASPPTRERYEQYF.